The 5 T cell receptor beta chains below were found in one sample sequenced in a study of shared clonotypes between healthy human individuals. The table came from immunoSEQ multiplex PCR; TCRdb's copy has only in-frame clones and leaves some out. The sample yields almost 750,000 clones, approximately 72% seen once. The sequenced sample was memory CD4+ T cells sorted from blood. As to subset: CD45RA-negative fraction. These receptor sequences come from a woman in her twenties or thirties in good health.

The V gene is TRBV10-2, the J gene TRBJ2-5; D might be TRBD2 (6 bases). Trimming removed 8 bases from V and 5 bases from J, with 12 bases in between. The germline V gene encodes CDR1 WSHSY and CDR2 SAAADI. This CDR3 is built from 12 residues. For the CDR3, the DNA is TGCGCCAGCCTGAAGGGGAGGGAGACCCAGTACTTC. Its translation: CASLKGRETQYF.

The sample holds many counts of this clone. The chain has TRBV5-1 and TRBJ2-3; 7 bases are a match to TRBD1. CDR3 size: 14 residues. Trimming removed 6 bases from V and 3 bases from J; junction bases left unmatched: 7. CDR1 and CDR2 from the germline V gene are SGHRS and YFSETQ. In DNA, the CDR3 is TGCGCCAGCATGACAGGGAGAGCTACAGATACGCAGTATTTT. This gives the protein CASMTGRATDTQYF.

Note on this clone: Other DNA variants within this sample encode the same CDR3. This rearrangement joins TRBV7-2 to TRBJ2-7, with 11 bases fitting TRBD2. CDR3 length: 14 residues. V dropped 2 bases and J dropped 3; count of bases not matched to a gene: 0. Germline V gene sequence: CDR1 SGHTA, CDR2 FQGNSA. CDR3 residues: CASSLTSGSYEQYF. The CDR3 nucleotides are TGTGCCAGCAGCTTAACTAGCGGGAGCTACGAGCAGTACTTC.

This sequence joins TRBV5-1 and TRBJ1-5; the D gene is possibly TRBD1 (5 bases). Germline lookup yields CDR1 SGHRS and CDR2 YFSETQ. Trimming left V 0 bases short and J 7 bases short, with 14 bases between. The CDR3 sequence is 15 residues long. CDR3 amino acids: CASSLDGGESQPQHF. For the CDR3, the DNA is TGCGCCAGCAGCTTGGACGGGGGGGAATCACAGCCCCAGCATTTT.

As regards this clone: This sample also contains other DNA sequences that code for the same CDR3. The V and J genes are TRBV5-4 and TRBJ2-3; 7 nucleotides agree with TRBD2. The CDR3 length is 15 residues. Germline-derived CDR1 and CDR2 are SGHNT and YYREEE (reference sequence). The V segment lost 0 bases and the J segment 4 bases; nucleotides outside the gene matches: 5. CDR3 region: CASSLGLAGADTQYF. As DNA, the CDR3 is TGTGCCAGCAGCTTGGGGTTAGCGGGTGCAGATACGCAGTATTTT.